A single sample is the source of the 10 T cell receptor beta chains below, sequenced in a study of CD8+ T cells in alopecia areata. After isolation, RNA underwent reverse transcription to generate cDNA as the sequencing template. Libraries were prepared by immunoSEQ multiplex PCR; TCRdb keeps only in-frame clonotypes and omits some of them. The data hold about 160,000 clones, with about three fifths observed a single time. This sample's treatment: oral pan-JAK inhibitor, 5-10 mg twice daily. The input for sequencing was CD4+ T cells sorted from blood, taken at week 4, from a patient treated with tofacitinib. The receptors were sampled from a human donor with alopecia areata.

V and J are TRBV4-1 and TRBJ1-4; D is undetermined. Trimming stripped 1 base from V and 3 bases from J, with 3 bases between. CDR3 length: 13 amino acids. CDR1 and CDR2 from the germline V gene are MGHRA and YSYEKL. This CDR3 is CASSQAPNEKLFF. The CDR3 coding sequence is TGCGCCAGCAGCCAAGCGCCTAATGAAAAACTGTTTTTT.

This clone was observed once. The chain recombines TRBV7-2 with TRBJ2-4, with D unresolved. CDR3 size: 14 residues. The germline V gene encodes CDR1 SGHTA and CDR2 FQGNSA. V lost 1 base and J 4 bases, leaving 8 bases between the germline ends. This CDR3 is CASSLGGVKNIQYF. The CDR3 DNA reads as TGTGCCAGCAGCTTAGGAGGCGTGAAAAACATTCAGTACTTC.

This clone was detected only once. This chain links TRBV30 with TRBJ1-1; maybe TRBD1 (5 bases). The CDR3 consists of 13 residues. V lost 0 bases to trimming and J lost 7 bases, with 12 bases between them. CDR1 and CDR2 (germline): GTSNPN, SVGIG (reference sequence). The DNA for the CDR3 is TGTGCCTGGAGTGTAGGACGGACACTTGAAGCTTTCTTT. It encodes CAWSVGRTLEAFF.

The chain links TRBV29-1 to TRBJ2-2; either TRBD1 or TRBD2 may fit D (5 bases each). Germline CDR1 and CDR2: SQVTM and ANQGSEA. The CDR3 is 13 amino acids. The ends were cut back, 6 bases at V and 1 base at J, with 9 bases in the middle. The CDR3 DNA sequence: TGCAGCGTCGGGGCCAGGAACACCGGGGAGCTGTTTTTT. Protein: CSVGARNTGELFF.

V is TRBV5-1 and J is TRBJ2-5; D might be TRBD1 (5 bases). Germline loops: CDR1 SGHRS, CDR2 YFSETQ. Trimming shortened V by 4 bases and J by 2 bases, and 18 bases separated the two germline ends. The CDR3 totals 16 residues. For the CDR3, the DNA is TGCGCCAGCAGCGCCCCTCCAGGGCCTCCTCAAGAGACCCAGTACTTC. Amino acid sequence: CASSAPPGPPQETQYF. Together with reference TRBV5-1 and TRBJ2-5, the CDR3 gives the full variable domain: KAGVTQTPRYLIKTRGQQVTLSCSPISGHRSVSWYQQTPGQGLQFLFEYFSETQRNKGNFPGRFSGRQFSNSRSEMNVSTLELGDSALYLCASSAPPGPPQETQYFGPGTRLLVL.

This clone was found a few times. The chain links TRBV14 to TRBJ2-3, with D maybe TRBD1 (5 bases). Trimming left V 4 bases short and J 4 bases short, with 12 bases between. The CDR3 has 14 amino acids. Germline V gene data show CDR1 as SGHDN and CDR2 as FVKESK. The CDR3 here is CASSPFDRPDTQYF. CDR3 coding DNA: TGTGCCAGCAGCCCCTTCGACAGACCAGATACGCAGTATTTT.

CDR3 protein: CAWRYSGGPNEQFF. The DNA of the CDR3 is TGTGCCTGGAGATACAGCGGGGGACCAAATGAGCAGTTCTTC. This rearrangement joins TRBV30 to TRBJ2-1, with 8 bases aligning to TRBD2. This CDR3 comprises 14 residues. V lost 3 bases, J lost 7 bases, and 8 bases stayed unmatched. The germline V gene has CDR1 GTSNPN and CDR2 SVGIG (reference sequence).

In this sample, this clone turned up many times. The CDR3 here is CASSLWIDSNQPQHF. The CDR3 DNA is TGTGCCAGCAGCTTATGGATTGATAGCAATCAGCCCCAGCATTTT. The gene calls are TRBV7-2 and TRBJ1-5; D is unresolved. CDR3 size: 15 residues. CDR1 SGHTA and CDR2 FQGNSA come from the germline V gene. Trimming left V 2 bases short and J 0 bases short, with 8 bases between.

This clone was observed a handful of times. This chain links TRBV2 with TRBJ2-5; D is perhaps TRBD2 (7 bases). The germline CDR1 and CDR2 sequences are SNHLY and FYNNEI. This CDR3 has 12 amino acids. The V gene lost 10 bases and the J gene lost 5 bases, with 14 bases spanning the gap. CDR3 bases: TGTGCCACCCGGGGGGCCATGGAGACCCAGTACTTC. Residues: CATRGAMETQYF.

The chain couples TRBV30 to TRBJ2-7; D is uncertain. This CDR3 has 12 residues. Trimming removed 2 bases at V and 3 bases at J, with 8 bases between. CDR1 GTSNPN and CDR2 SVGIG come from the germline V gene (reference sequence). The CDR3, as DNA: TGTGCCTGGAGTCCAGACTTCTACGAGCAGTACTTC. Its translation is CAWSPDFYEQYF.